A single sample is the source of the 9 T cell receptor beta chains below, sequenced in a study of blood T cell repertoires in COVID-19. Clones were sequenced by immunoSEQ multiplex PCR, and TCRdb holds only the in-frame ones, with some missing. Here the sample spans over 45,000 clones, about 73% being singletons. Sequencing was done on a sample of peripheral blood. The receptors shown here come from a woman in her forties or fifties with active or convalescent COVID-19.

The rearrangement uses TRBV6-5 and TRBJ2-5; 7 positions match TRBD2. The CDR3 sequence is 15 residues long. The V gene end was trimmed by 7 bases and the J gene end by 2 bases; junction bases not matched to a gene: 10. Germline-derived CDR1 and CDR2 are MNHEY and SVGAGI. CDR3 region: CASKGSIAGQETQYF. CDR3 nucleotides: TGTGCCAGCAAGGGTTCGATAGCGGGTCAAGAGACCCAGTACTTC.

This clone has a single count. The chain couples TRBV6-1 to TRBJ2-7; D is unclear. Trimming removed 1 base at V and 0 bases at J, with 10 bases between. The CDR3 covers 15 residues. Germline CDR1 and CDR2: MNHNS and SASEGT. The chain's CDR3 is CASSEDPASSYEQYF. The CDR3 nucleotides are TGTGCCAGCAGTGAAGACCCAGCGAGCTCCTACGAGCAGTACTTC.

This chain joins TRBV11-2 and TRBJ2-7, with TRBD2 matching over 7 bases. CDR3 length: 18 amino acids. J lost 2 bases, V lost 3 bases, and 16 bases had no gene match. Looked up from germline, CDR1 is SGHAT and CDR2 is FQNNGV. The CDR3 DNA sequence: TGTGCCAGCAGCTTGGAGCTAGCGGACTTCACTTCCGCCTACGAGCAGTACTTC. Its translation: CASSLELADFTSAYEQYF. Based on the CDR3 plus reference TRBV11-2 and TRBJ2-7, the full variable domain is EAGVAQSPRYKIIEKRQSVAFWCNPISGHATLYWYQQILGQGPKLLIQFQNNGVVDDSQLPKDRFSAERLKGVDSTLKIQPAKLEDSAVYLCASSLELADFTSAYEQYFGPGTRLTVT.

The chain links TRBV5-5 to TRBJ2-7; TRBD1 matches at 9 bases. The germline CDR1 and CDR2 sequences are SGHKS and YYEKEE (reference sequence). The CDR3 has 16 amino acids. V lost 0 bases to trimming and J lost 1 base; unmatched junction nucleotides: 5. CDR3 loop: CASSLALDRGSYEQYF. The CDR3 bases are TGTGCCAGCAGCTTGGCCTTGGACAGGGGATCCTACGAGCAGTACTTC.

The J gene is TRBJ1-5, the V gene TRBV28; tentatively, D is TRBD1 (5 bases). This CDR3 has 16 residues. Deletions cut 5 bases from V and 1 base from J, with 15 bases between. The germline V gene has CDR1 MDHEN and CDR2 SYDVKM. For the CDR3, the DNA is TGTGCCAGCAGTCCCACTGCGGGGCCGAGCAATCAGCCCCAGCATTTT. It translates to CASSPTAGPSNQPQHF.

The gene calls are TRBV6-5 and TRBJ2-5; TRBD1 matches 8 bases. The CDR3 sequence is 16 residues long. J was trimmed by 4 bases and V by 0 bases; bases with no gene match: 7. Per germline, CDR1 MNHEY and CDR2 SVGAGI. This CDR3 is CASSYSQGARGETQYF. CDR3 DNA sequence: TGTGCCAGCAGTTACTCCCAGGGGGCGCGGGGAGAGACCCAGTACTTC.

This chain uses TRBV18 with TRBJ2-5; 8 positions agree with TRBD1. The CDR3 spans 14 residues. The J segment lost 3 bases and the V segment lost 1 base, leaving 1 base of the junction unmatched. CDR1 and CDR2 from the germline V gene are KGHSH and LQKENI. CDR3 in DNA: TGTGCCAGCTCACCACTGACAGGGGAAGAGACCCAGTACTTC. This encodes CASSPLTGEETQYF.

The V and J genes are TRBV6-5 and TRBJ2-2; 8 nucleotides agree with TRBD2. With 4 bases clipped from V and 5 bases from J, the junction kept 9 bases outside the gene matches. CDR3 length: 16 amino acids. Germline lookup yields CDR1 MNHEY and CDR2 SVGAGI. The CDR3 DNA reads as TGTGCCAGCAGTTCCCCGGGACTAGGGGGGACCGGGGAGCTGTTTTTT. It specifies CASSSPGLGGTGELFF.

This clone was seen a few times. The V call is TRBV19, the J call TRBJ2-7; 7 positions match TRBD2. V was pared by 7 bases and J by 7 bases, with 10 bases of the junction left unmatched. Germline CDR1 is LNHDA and CDR2 is SQIVND (reference sequence). This CDR3 has 13 amino acids. The CDR3 region is CASNPGRDREQYF. DNA for the CDR3: TGTGCCAGTAACCCGGGGAGGGATCGGGAGCAGTACTTC. Variable domain in full (rest from reference TRBV19 and TRBJ2-7): DGGITQSPKYLFRKEGQNVTLSCEQNLNHDAMYWYRQDPGQGLRLIYYSQIVNDFQKGDIAEGYSVSREKKESFPLTVTSAQKNPTAFYLCASNPGRDREQYFGPGTRLTVT.